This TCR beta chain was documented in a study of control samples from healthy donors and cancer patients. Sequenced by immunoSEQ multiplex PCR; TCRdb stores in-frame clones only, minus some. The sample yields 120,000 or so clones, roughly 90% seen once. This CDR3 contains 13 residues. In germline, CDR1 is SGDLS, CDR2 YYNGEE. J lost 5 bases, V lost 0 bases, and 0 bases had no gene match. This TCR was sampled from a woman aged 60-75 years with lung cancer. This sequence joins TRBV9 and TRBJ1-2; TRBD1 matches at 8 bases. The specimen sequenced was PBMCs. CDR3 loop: CASSVDRGYGYTF. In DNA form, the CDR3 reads TGTGCCAGCAGCGTAGACAGGGGGTATGGCTACACCTTC. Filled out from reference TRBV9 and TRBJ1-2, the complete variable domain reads DSGVTQTPKHLITATGQRVTLRCSPRSGDLSVYWYQQSLDQGLQFLIQYYNGEERAKGNILERFSAQQFPDLHSELNLSSLELGDSALYFCASSVDRGYGYTFGSGTRLTVV.